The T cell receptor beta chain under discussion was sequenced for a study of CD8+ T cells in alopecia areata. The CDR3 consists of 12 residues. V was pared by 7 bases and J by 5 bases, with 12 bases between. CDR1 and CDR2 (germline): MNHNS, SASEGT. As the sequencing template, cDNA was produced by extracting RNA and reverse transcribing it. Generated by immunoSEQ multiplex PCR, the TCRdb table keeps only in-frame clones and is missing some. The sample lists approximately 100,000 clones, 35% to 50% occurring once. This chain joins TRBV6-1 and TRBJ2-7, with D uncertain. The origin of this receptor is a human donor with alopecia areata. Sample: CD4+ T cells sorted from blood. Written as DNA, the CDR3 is TGTGCCAGCACCAACCAGGACGACGAGCAGTACTTC. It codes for CASTNQDDEQYF.